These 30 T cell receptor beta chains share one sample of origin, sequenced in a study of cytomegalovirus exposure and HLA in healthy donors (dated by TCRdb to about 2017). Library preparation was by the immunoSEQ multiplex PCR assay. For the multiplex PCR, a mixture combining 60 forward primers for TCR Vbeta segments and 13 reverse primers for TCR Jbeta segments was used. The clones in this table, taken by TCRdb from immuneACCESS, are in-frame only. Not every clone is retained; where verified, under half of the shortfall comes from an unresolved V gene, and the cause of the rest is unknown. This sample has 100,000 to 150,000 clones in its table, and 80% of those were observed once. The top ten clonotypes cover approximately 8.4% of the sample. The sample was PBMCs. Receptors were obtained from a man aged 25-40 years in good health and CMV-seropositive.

The CDR3 nucleotides are TGTGCCAGCAGCTCGTCGAACACTGAAGCTTTCTTT. It translates to CASSSSNTEAFF. The chain has TRBV28 and TRBJ1-1; D remains ambiguous. V lost 6 bases to trimming and J lost 1 base, with 6 bases between them. This CDR3 comprises 12 residues. Germline V lookup: CDR1 MDHEN, CDR2 SYDVKM.

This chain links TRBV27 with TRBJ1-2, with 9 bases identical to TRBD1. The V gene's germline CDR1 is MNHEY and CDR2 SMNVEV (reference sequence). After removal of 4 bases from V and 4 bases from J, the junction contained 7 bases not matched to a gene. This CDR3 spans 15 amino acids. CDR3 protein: CASSSWGQGVYGYTF. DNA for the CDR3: TGTGCCAGCAGTTCATGGGGACAGGGCGTCTATGGCTACACCTTC.

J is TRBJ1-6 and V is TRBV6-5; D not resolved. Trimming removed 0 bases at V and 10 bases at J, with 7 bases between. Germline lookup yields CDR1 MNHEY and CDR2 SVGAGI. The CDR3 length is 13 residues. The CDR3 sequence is CASSYSRESPLHF. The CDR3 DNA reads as TGTGCCAGCAGTTACTCCCGGGAATCACCCCTCCACTTT.

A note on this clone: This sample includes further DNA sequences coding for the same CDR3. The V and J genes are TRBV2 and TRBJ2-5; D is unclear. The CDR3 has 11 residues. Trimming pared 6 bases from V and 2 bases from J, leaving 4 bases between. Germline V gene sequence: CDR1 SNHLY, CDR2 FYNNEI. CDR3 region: CASRRQETQYF. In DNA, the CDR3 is TGTGCCAGCAGGAGACAAGAGACCCAGTACTTC.

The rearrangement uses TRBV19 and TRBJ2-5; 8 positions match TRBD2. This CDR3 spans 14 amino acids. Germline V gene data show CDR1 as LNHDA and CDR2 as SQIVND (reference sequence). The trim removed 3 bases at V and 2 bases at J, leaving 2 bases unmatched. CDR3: CASSIAGGQETQYF. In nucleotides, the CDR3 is TGTGCCAGTAGTATCGCGGGGGGACAAGAGACCCAGTACTTC.

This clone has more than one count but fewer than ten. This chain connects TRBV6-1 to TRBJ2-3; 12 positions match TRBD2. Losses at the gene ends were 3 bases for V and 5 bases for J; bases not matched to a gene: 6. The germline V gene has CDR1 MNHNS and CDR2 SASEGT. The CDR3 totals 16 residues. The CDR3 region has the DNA TGTGCCAGCAGTGAGGTCCTAGCGGGGGGGAAAGATACGCAGTATTTT. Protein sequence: CASSEVLAGGKDTQYF.

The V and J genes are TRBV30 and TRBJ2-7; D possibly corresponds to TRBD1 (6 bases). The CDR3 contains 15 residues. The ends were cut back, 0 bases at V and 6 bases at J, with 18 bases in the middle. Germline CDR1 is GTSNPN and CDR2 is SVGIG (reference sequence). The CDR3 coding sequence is TGTGCCTGGAGTGTAAGTGGTGAGGGGGTGGGCGAGCAGTACTTC. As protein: CAWSVSGEGVGEQYF.

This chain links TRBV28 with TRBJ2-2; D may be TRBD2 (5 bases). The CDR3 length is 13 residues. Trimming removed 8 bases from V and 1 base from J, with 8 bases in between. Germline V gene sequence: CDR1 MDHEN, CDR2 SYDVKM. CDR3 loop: CASGGENTGELFF. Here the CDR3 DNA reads TGTGCCAGCGGAGGAGAGAACACCGGGGAGCTGTTTTTT.

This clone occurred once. The CDR3 protein is CASTPGIYDEKLFF. The CDR3 DNA follows: TGTGCCAGCACCCCCGGGATTTACGATGAAAAACTGTTTTTT. The chain has TRBV9 and TRBJ1-4; D gene ambiguous. The V and J ends lost 6 bases and 6 bases respectively, with 15 bases between them. CDR1 is SGDLS and CDR2 is YYNGEE in the germline V gene. This CDR3 has 14 residues. The complete variable domain, with remaining parts taken from reference TRBV9 and TRBJ1-4, reads DSGVTQTPKHLITATGQRVTLRCSPRSGDLSVYWYQQSLDQGLQFLIQYYNGEERAKGNILERFSAQQFPDLHSELNLSSLELGDSALYFCASTPGIYDEKLFFGSGTQLSVL.

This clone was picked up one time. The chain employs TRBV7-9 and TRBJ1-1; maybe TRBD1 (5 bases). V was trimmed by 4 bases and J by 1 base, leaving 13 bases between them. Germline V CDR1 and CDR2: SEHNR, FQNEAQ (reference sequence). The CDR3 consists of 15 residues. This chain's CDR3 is CASSSGHRQNTEAFF. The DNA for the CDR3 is TGTGCCAGCAGCTCAGGGCACAGACAGAACACTGAAGCTTTCTTT. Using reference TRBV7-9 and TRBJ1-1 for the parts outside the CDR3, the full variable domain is DTGVSQNPRHKITKRGQNVTFRCDPISEHNRLYWYRQTLGQGPEFLTYFQNEAQLEKSRLLSDRFSAERPKGSFSTLEIQRTEQGDSAMYLCASSSGHRQNTEAFFGQGTRLTVV.

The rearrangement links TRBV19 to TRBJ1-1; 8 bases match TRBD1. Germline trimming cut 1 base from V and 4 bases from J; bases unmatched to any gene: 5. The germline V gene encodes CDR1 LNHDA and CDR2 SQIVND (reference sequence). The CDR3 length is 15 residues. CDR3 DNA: TGTGCCAGTAGTATAGGCCAGGGGGCGGGCACTGAAGCTTTCTTT. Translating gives CASSIGQGAGTEAFF.

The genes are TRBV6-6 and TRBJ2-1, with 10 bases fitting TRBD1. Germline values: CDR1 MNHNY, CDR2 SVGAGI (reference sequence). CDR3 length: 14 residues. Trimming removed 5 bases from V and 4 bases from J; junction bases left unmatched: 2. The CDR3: CASSPGQGYNEQFF. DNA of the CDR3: TGTGCCAGCAGTCCGGGACAGGGGTACAATGAGCAGTTCTTC.

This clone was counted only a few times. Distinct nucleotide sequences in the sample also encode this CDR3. CDR3 bases: TGCGCCAGCAGCTTGGCCGGAGAGACCCAGTACTTC. It yields the protein CASSLAGETQYF. J is TRBJ2-5 and V is TRBV5-1; D ambiguous. V lost 0 bases and J lost 4, with 4 bases in between. The V gene's germline CDR1 is SGHRS and CDR2 YFSETQ. This CDR3 is 12 amino acids long.

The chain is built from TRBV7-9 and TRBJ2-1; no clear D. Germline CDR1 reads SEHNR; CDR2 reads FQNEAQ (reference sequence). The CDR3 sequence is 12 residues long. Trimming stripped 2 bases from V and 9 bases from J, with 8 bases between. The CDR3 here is CASSLSRGEQFF. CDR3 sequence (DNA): TGTGCCAGCAGCTTAAGTCGAGGTGAGCAGTTCTTC.

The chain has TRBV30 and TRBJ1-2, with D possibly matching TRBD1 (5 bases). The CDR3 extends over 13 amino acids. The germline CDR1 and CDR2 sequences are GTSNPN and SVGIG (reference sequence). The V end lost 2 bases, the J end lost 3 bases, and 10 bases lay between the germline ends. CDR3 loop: CAWSRGRDYGYTF. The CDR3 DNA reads TGTGCCTGGAGTAGGGGCAGGGACTATGGCTACACCTTC.

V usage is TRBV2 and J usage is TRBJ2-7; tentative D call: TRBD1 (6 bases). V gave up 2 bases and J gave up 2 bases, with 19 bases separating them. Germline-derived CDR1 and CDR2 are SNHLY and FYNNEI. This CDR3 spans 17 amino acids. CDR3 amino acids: CASSELGVGQSAYEQYF. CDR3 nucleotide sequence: TGTGCCAGCAGTGAATTAGGTGTCGGACAGAGTGCCTACGAGCAGTACTTC. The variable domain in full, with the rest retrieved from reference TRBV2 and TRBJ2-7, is EPEVTQTPSHQVTQMGQEVILRCVPISNHLYFYWYRQILGQKVEFLVSFYNNEISEKSEIFDDQFSVERPDGSNFTLKIRSTKLEDSAMYFCASSELGVGQSAYEQYFGPGTRLTVT.

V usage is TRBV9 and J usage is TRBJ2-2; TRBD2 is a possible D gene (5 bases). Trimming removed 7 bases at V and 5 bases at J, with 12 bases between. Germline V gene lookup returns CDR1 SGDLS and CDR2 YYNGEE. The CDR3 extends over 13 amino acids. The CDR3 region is CASGLPGTGELFF. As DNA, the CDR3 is TGTGCCAGCGGGCTACCGGGGACCGGGGAGCTGTTTTTT.

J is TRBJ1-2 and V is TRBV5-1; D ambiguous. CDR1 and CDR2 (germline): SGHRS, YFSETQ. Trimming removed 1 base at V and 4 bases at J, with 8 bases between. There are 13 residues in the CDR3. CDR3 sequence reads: CASSLPGSYGYTF. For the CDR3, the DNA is TGCGCCAGCAGCTTGCCGGGAAGCTATGGCTACACCTTC.

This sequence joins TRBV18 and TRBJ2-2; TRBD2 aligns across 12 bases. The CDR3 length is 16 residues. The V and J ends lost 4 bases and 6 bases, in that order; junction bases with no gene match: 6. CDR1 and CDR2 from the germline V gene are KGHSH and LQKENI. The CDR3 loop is CASSHWTSGASGELFF. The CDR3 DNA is TGTGCCAGCTCACACTGGACTAGCGGGGCTTCCGGGGAGCTGTTTTTT.

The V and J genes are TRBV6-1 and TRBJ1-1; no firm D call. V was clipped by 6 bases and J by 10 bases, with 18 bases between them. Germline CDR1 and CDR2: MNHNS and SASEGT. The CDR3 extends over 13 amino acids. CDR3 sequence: CASRLRGDYRAFF. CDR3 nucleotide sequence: TGTGCCAGCAGACTACGGGGTGATTACAGAGCTTTCTTT.

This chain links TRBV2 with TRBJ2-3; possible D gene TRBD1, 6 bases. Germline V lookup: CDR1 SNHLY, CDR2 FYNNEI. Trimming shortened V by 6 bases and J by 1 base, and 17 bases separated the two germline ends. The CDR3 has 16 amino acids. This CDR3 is CASSPRGSWGTDTQYF. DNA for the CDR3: TGTGCCAGCAGCCCCAGGGGTTCGTGGGGCACAGATACGCAGTATTTT.

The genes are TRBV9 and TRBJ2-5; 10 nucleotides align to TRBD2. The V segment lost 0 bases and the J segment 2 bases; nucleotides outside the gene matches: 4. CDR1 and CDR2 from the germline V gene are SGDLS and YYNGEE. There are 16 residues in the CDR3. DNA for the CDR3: TGTGCCAGCAGCGTAGGGACTAGCGGACGACAAGAGACCCAGTACTTC. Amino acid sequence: CASSVGTSGRQETQYF.

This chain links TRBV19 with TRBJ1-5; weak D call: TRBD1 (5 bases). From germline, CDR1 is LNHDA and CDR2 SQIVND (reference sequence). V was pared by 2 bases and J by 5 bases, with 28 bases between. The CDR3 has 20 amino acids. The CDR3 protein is CASSIREAGAGIGGDQPQHF. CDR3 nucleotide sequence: TGTGCCAGTAGTATACGGGAGGCGGGAGCAGGGATCGGCGGTGATCAGCCCCAGCATTTT.

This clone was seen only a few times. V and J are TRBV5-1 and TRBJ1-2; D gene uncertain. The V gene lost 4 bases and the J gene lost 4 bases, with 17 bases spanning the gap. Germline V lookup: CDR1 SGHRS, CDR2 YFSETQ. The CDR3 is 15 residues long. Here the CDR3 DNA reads TGCGCCAGCAGCCCCGCGACAAGGGAGGCCTATGGCTACACCTTC. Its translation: CASSPATREAYGYTF.

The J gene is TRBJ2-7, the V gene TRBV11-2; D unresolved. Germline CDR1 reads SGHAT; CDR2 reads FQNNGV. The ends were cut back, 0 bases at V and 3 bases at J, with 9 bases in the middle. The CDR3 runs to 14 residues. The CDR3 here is CASSLDRFSYEQYF. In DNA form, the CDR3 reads TGTGCCAGCAGCTTAGATCGTTTTAGCTACGAGCAGTACTTC.

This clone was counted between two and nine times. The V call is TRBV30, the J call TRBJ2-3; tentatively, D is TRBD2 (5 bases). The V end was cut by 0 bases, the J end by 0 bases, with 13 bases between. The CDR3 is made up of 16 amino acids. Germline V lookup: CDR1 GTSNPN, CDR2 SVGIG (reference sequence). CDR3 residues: CAWSVGSGTSTDTQYF. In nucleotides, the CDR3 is TGTGCCTGGAGTGTAGGGAGCGGCACTAGCACAGATACGCAGTATTTT.

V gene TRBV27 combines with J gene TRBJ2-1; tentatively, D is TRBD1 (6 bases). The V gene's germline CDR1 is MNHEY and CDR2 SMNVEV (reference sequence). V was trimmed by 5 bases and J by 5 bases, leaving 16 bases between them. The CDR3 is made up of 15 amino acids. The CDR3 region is CASSPLTGDNNEQFF. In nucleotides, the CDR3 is TGTGCCAGCAGTCCCCTGACAGGAGATAACAATGAGCAGTTCTTC.

The CDR3 is CASGHDTLGNYGYTF. CDR3 coding DNA: TGTGCTAGTGGCCATGACACCCTTGGGAACTATGGCTACACCTTC. The chain joins TRBV12-5 to TRBJ1-2; D not resolved. With 6 bases removed from V and 2 bases from J, the gap between germline ends came to 16 bases. Per the germline V gene, CDR1 is LGHNT and CDR2 is FRNRAP. CDR3 length: 15 amino acids. Filled out from reference TRBV12-5 and TRBJ1-2, the complete variable domain reads DARVTQTPRHKVTEMGQEVTMRCQPILGHNTVFWYRQTMMQGLELLAYFRNRAPLDDSGMPKDRFSAEMPDATLATLKIQPSEPRDSAVYFCASGHDTLGNYGYTFGSGTRLTVV.

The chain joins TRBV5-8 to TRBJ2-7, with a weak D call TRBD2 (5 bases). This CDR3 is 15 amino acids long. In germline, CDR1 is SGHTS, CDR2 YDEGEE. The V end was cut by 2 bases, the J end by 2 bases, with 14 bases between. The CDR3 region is CASSFGRGSAYEQYF. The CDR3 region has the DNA TGTGCCAGCAGCTTTGGACGGGGATCGGCCTACGAGCAGTACTTC.

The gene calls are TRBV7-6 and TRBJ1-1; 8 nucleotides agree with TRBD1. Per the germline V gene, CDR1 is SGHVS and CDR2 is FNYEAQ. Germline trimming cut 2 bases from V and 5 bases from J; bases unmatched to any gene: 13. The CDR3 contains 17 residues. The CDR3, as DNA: TGTGCCAGCAGCTTACGCCTAGGACAGGGTTCGGGGACTGAAGCTTTCTTT. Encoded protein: CASSLRLGQGSGTEAFF. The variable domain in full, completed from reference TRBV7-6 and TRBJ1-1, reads GAGVSQSPRYKVTKRGQDVALRCDPISGHVSLYWYRQALGQGPEFLTYFNYEAQQDKSGLPNDRFSAERPEGSISTLTIQRTEQRDSAMYRCASSLRLGQGSGTEAFFGQGTRLTVV.